These 13 T cell receptor beta chains originate from one sample sequenced in a study of T cell repertoires in cytomegalovirus infection. Their cognate antigens are unknown. MiXCR was run by TCRdb on the reads, yielding one entry per CDR3 protein. Of about 400,000 distinct CDR3 sequences in the sample, around a third are singletons; the top ten hold approximately 13%. Sample: cultured PBMCs, taken from culture after CMV antigen stimulation. Receptors were obtained from a human donor in good health (CMV status not recorded). Some clones in this sample may be carry-over from other donors' samples.

This clonotype appeared a few times. This rearrangement joins TRBV7-2 to TRBJ2-3; D is unclear. The germline V and J ends were trimmed by 2 bases and 4 bases, with 7 bases remaining between them. Germline CDR1 SGHTA, CDR2 FQGNSA. The CDR3 has 13 amino acids. CDR3 DNA: TGTGCCAGCAGCTTAAACGTGGCAGATACGCAGTATTTT. It specifies CASSLNVADTQYF.

The chain combines TRBV7-2 with TRBJ1-6, with D possibly being TRBD1 (6 bases). The CDR3 runs to 14 residues. Trimming removed 5 bases at V and 9 bases at J, with 14 bases between. The germline V gene has CDR1 SGHTA and CDR2 FQGNSA. CDR3 nucleotides: TGTGCCAGCAGCCATGGGACACTGGTTTCACCCCTCCACTTT. Translation gives CASSHGTLVSPLHF.

This chain joins TRBV28 and TRBJ1-1; D possibly corresponds to TRBD1 (5 bases). Trimming left V 3 bases short and J 4 bases short, with 15 bases between. This CDR3 contains 15 residues. CDR1 and CDR2 (germline): MDHEN, SYDVKM. The CDR3 DNA is TGTGCCAGCAGTTTTGGCAGGGCAGGGATCACTGAAGCTTTCTTT. This gives the protein CASSFGRAGITEAFF.

The chain recombines TRBV4-3 with TRBJ1-1, with D possibly TRBD1 on 5 matching bases. The ends were cut back, 3 bases at V and 6 bases at J, with 14 bases in the middle. The CDR3 totals 14 residues. Germline loops: CDR1 LGHNA, CDR2 YSLEER. CDR3 amino acids: CASSQGPLNPEAFF. CDR3 nucleotides: TGCGCCAGCAGCCAGGGGCCTTTGAATCCTGAAGCTTTCTTT.

This chain uses TRBV2 with TRBJ2-2; TRBD1 aligns across 11 bases. V gave up 6 bases and J gave up 0 bases; unmatched junction bases: 3. The CDR3 sequence is 16 residues long. Germline lookup yields CDR1 SNHLY and CDR2 FYNNEI. CDR3 sequence reads: CASSGQGASNTGELFF. As DNA, the CDR3 is TGTGCCAGCAGCGGACAGGGGGCATCGAACACCGGGGAGCTGTTTTTT. Together with reference TRBV2 and TRBJ2-2, the CDR3 gives the full variable domain: EPEVTQTPSHQVTQMGQEVILRCVPISNHLYFYWYRQILGQKVEFLVSFYNNEISEKSEIFDDQFSVERPDGSNFTLKIRSTKLEDSAMYFCASSGQGASNTGELFFGEGSRLTVL.

The rearrangement joins TRBV6-6 to TRBJ2-2; 8 bases agree with TRBD1. V trimming: 8 bases; J trimming: 0 bases; junction bases outside the gene matches: 8. This CDR3 spans 16 amino acids. The V gene's germline CDR1 is MNHNY and CDR2 SVGAGI (reference sequence). Written as DNA, the CDR3 is TGTGCCAGCGTCAGTTACAGGGGGGCGAACACCGGGGAGCTGTTTTTT. It translates to CASVSYRGANTGELFF.

The rearrangement uses TRBV6-1 and TRBJ2-4, with D tentatively TRBD2 (6 bases). The CDR3 consists of 16 residues. CDR1 is MNHNS and CDR2 is SASEGT in the germline V gene. The V end lost 8 bases, the J end lost 0 bases, and 17 bases lay between the germline ends. The CDR3 loop reads CASARDPAGAKNIQYF. The CDR3 DNA follows: TGTGCCAGCGCCCGGGACCCAGCGGGAGCCAAAAACATTCAGTACTTC.

This clonotype was seen more than once but under ten times. The chain employs TRBV4-1 and TRBJ2-7; D may be TRBD1 or TRBD2 (5 bases each). V was trimmed by 1 base and J by 2 bases, leaving 12 bases between them. Germline CDR1 MGHRA, CDR2 YSYEKL. The CDR3 length is 15 residues. For the CDR3, the DNA is TGCGCCAGCAGCCAAGCGTGGGGGAACCCCTACGAGCAGTACTTC. It encodes CASSQAWGNPYEQYF.

This clonotype was counted only a few times. The chain combines TRBV19 with TRBJ2-1; the match to TRBD2 covers 8 bases. The germline CDR1 and CDR2 sequences are LNHDA and SQIVND (reference sequence). CDR3 length: 15 residues. V shed 6 bases and J 5 bases; nucleotides not matched to a gene: 9. CDR3: CASSDGTRSHNEQFF. DNA of the CDR3: TGTGCCAGTAGCGACGGGACTAGATCCCACAATGAGCAGTTCTTC.

V is TRBV4-1 and J is TRBJ2-1; either TRBD1 or TRBD2 may fit D (5 bases each). V gave up 3 bases and J gave up 4 bases, with 19 bases separating them. The CDR3 length is 17 residues. In germline, CDR1 is MGHRA, CDR2 YSYEKL. The CDR3 is CASSHVMGETPYNEQFF. The CDR3, as DNA: TGCGCCAGCAGCCACGTAATGGGGGAAACCCCATACAATGAGCAGTTCTTC.

This clonotype was recorded many times. The V gene is TRBV19, the J gene TRBJ2-5, with TRBD2 identical over 10 bases. V shed 5 bases and J 12 bases; nucleotides not matched to a gene: 12. CDR3 length: 14 amino acids. The V gene's germline CDR1 is LNHDA and CDR2 SQIVND (reference sequence). The DNA of the CDR3 is TGTGCCAGTAGTCGAACTAGCGGGACCAGTTTTAAGTACTTC. It translates to CASSRTSGTSFKYF.

The chain is built from TRBV4-1 and TRBJ1-4; unclear D gene. The CDR3 contains 15 residues. Germline V gives CDR1 MGHRA, CDR2 YSYEKL. Trimming removed 0 bases from V and 6 bases from J, with 11 bases in between. CDR3 sequence reads: CASSQDLGQDEKLFF. CDR3 nucleotide sequence: TGCGCCAGCAGCCAAGACCTGGGTCAGGATGAAAAACTGTTTTTT.

This clonotype was counted between two and nine times. This sequence joins TRBV19 and TRBJ1-1; TRBD1 aligns across 7 bases. Germline values: CDR1 LNHDA, CDR2 SQIVND (reference sequence). The CDR3 totals 14 residues. J was trimmed by 5 bases and V by 7 bases; bases with no gene match: 10. CDR3 region: CASIPDRVSTEAFF. Here the CDR3 DNA reads TGTGCCAGTATTCCCGACAGGGTCAGTACTGAAGCTTTCTTT.